Below, 12 T cell receptor beta chains from the same sample are listed, as sequenced in a study of shared clonotypes between healthy human individuals. Generated by immunoSEQ multiplex PCR, the TCRdb table keeps only in-frame clones and is missing some. The repertoire holds about 380,000 clones, with around 96% as singletons. Sequenced input: memory CD8+ T cells sorted from blood. Subset of the sample: CD45RO+ cells pooled with CCR7-negative TemRA cells. The receptor set was obtained from a man between 25 and 39 years old in good health.

The genes are TRBV7-9 and TRBJ2-3; D uncertain. CDR1 is SEHNR, CDR2 FQNEAQ, per germline (reference sequence). This CDR3 region has 14 residues. Trimming stripped 5 bases from V and 0 bases from J, with 9 bases between. CDR3 nucleotides: TGTGCCAGCAGCGACCACACCAGCACAGATACGCAGTATTTT. Residues: CASSDHTSTDTQYF.

V is TRBV18 and J is TRBJ2-2; D is unresolved. This CDR3 contains 15 residues. Germline loops: CDR1 KGHSH, CDR2 LQKENI. V was cut by 6 bases and J by 4 bases, with 15 bases left in between. The CDR3 DNA sequence: TGTGCCAGCTCGCTCTTGGGCACCCGCACCGGGGAGCTGTTTTTT. It yields the protein CASSLLGTRTGELFF.

V and J are TRBV21-1 and TRBJ2-2; whether TRBD1, the table's D call, matches the DNA was not checked. TRBV21-1 is described as a pseudogene. This CDR3 comprises 16 residues. The CDR3 bases are TGTGCCAGCAGCAATGGGGACAGGTCTAACACCGGGGAGCTGTTTTTT. This sequence encodes CASSNGDRSNTGELFF.

The chain employs TRBV4-1 and TRBJ2-1, with 7 nucleotides matching TRBD2. The germline CDR1 and CDR2 sequences are MGHRA and YSYEKL. The CDR3 has 16 amino acids. With 4 bases clipped from V and 3 bases from J, the junction kept 9 bases outside the gene matches. The CDR3 loop reads CASSPSETSYYNEQFF. The CDR3 nucleotides read TGCGCCAGCAGCCCTTCTGAGACTAGCTACTACAATGAGCAGTTCTTC.

The chain is built from TRBV20-1 and TRBJ2-7; the D call may be TRBD1 or TRBD2 (5 bases each). This CDR3 is 11 amino acids long. Germline CDR1 and CDR2: DFQATT and SNEGSKA (reference sequence). Trimming pared 8 bases from V and 5 bases from J, leaving 13 bases between. Written as DNA, the CDR3 is TGCAGTACAAGAAAGGGACACGAGCAGTACTTC. It encodes CSTRKGHEQYF.

As DNA, the CDR3 is TGTGCCTCAGCTAGCGGGAGGTATAATGAGCAGTTCTTC. It is translated as CASASGRYNEQFF. The rearrangement joins TRBV28 to TRBJ2-1; 11 nucleotides line up with TRBD2. V shed 11 bases, J shed 7 bases, and the junction held 7 bases outside the gene matches. This CDR3 is built from 13 residues. The germline V gene encodes CDR1 MDHEN and CDR2 SYDVKM.

This chain uses TRBV11-1 with TRBJ2-6, with 11 bases matching TRBD2. The germline V gene encodes CDR1 SGHAT and CDR2 FQDESV (reference sequence). With V trimmed by 5 bases and J by 1 base, 4 bases remained unmatched. The CDR3 length is 17 residues. In DNA form, the CDR3 reads TGTGCCAGCAGCGCCACTAGCGGGAGATCTGGGGCCAACGTCCTGACTTTC. It codes for CASSATSGRSGANVLTF.

The genes are TRBV5-4 and TRBJ2-2; 9 nucleotides line up with TRBD2. The germline CDR1 and CDR2 sequences are SGHNT and YYREEE (reference sequence). CDR3 length: 14 residues. Trimming cost V 4 bases and J 4 bases; bases outside gene matches: 2. The chain's CDR3 is CASSRTSATGELFF. CDR3 DNA sequence: TGTGCCAGCAGCCGGACTAGCGCCACCGGGGAGCTGTTTTTT.

This clone has just one count. The chain has TRBV4-1 and TRBJ2-4; D gene uncertain. Germline V gene lookup returns CDR1 MGHRA and CDR2 YSYEKL. The CDR3 is 14 residues long. Deletions cut 2 bases from V and 5 bases from J, with 10 bases between. The CDR3 here is CASSQRVGENIQYF. CDR3 DNA sequence: TGCGCCAGCAGCCAAAGAGTCGGCGAAAACATTCAGTACTTC.

CDR3 region: CAWSGLRVPDTQYF. CDR3 sequence (DNA): TGTGCCTGGAGTGGGTTAAGGGTGCCAGATACGCAGTATTTT. The gene calls are TRBV30 and TRBJ2-3; D remains ambiguous. Trimming stripped 1 base from V and 4 bases from J, with 12 bases between. CDR1 and CDR2 (germline): GTSNPN, SVGIG (reference sequence). CDR3 length: 14 residues.

This clone was observed a single time. The V and J genes are TRBV6-6 and TRBJ2-5; tentative D call: TRBD1 (6 bases). Looked up from germline, CDR1 is MNHNY and CDR2 is SVGAGI (reference sequence). CDR3 length: 14 residues. V dropped 2 bases and J dropped 5 bases, with 12 bases sitting between them. The CDR3 spells CASSYNREKETQYF. The DNA of the CDR3 is TGTGCCAGCAGTTACAACAGGGAGAAGGAGACCCAGTACTTC.

The chain employs TRBV6-5 and TRBJ2-7; TRBD2 agrees at 11 bases. The CDR3 covers 15 residues. CDR1 and CDR2 from the germline V gene are MNHEY and SVGAGI. V was clipped by 4 bases and J by 1 base; unmatched bases: 3. CDR3 protein: CASSLLAGDSYEQYF. CDR3 bases: TGTGCCAGCAGTTTACTAGCGGGGGATTCCTACGAGCAGTACTTC.